This TCR beta chain was profiled in a study of blood T cell repertoires in COVID-19. Study background: Sites across the United States, Italy and Spain contributed samples from acute and convalescent COVID-19.

This clone has only a few counts. Per the authors' pipeline: How many nucleated cells were present was estimated from reference gene primer amplification. Data came from immunoSEQ multiplex PCR; TCRdb stores just in-frame clones and leaves some out. Clone size and V and J calls were adopted from that table, with D and trimming inferred from the DNA. Altogether under 200,000 clones are present, 85% to 90% being singletons, with the ten largest covering roughly 6%. The CDR3 has 13 amino acids. V lost 6 bases, J lost 11 bases, and 14 bases lay in between. The rearrangement joins TRBV12-3 or TRBV12-4 to TRBJ1-6; a possible D gene is TRBD1 (5 bases). The sequenced sample was peripheral blood. The clonotype originates from a man aged 35-49 years with active or convalescent COVID-19. The CDR3 here is CASSPRALAPLHF. CDR3 bases: TGTGCCAGCAGCCCCAGGGCCTTGGCACCCCTCCACTTT.